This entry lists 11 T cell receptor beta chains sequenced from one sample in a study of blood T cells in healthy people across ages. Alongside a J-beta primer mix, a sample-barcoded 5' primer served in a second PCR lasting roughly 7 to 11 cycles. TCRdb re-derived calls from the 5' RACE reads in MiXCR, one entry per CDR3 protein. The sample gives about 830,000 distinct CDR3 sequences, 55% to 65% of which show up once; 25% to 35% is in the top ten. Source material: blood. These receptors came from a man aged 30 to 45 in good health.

CDR3 loop: CASSVVGKTEAFF. The CDR3 DNA reads TGTGCCAGCAGCGTAGTCGGGAAAACTGAAGCTTTCTTT. This rearrangement joins TRBV7-9 to TRBJ1-1; D is unclear. V gave up 5 bases and J gave up 5 bases, with 12 bases separating them. The CDR3 runs 13 residues. Germline V gene sequence: CDR1 SEHNR, CDR2 FQNEAQ (reference sequence).

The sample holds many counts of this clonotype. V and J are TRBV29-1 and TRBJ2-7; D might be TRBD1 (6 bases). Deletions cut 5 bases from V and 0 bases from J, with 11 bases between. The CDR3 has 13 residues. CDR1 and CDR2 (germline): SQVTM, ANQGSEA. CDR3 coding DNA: TGCAGCGTTCGACGGACAGCCTCCTACGAGCAGTACTTC. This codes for CSVRRTASYEQYF.

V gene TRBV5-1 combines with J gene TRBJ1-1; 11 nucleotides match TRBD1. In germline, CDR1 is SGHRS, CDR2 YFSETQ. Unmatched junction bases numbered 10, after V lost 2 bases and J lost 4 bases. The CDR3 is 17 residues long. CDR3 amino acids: CASSFKGQGAGGTEAFF. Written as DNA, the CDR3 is TGCGCCAGCAGCTTTAAAGGACAGGGGGCAGGTGGCACTGAAGCTTTCTTT.

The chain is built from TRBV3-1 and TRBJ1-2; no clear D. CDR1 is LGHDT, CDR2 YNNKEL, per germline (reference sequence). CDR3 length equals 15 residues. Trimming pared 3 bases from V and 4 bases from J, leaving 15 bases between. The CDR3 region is CASSHFQTRIYGYTF. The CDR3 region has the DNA TGTGCCAGCAGCCATTTCCAAACTAGGATCTATGGCTACACCTTC.

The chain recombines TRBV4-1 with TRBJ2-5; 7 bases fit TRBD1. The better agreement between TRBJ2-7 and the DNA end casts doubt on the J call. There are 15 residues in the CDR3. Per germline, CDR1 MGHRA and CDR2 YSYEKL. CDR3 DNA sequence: TGCGCCAGCAGCCAACAGGGGGTTTTGGACTACGAGCAGTACTTC. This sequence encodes CASSQQGVLDYEQYF.

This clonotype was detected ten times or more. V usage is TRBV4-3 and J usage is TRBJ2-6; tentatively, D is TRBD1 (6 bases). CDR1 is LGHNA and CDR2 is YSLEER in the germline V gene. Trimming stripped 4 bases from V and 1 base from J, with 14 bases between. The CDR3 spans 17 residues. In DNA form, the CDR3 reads TGCGCCAGCAGCCCTCGGGACATCGGTTCTGGGGCCAACGTCCTGACTTTC. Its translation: CASSPRDIGSGANVLTF.

CDR3 bases: TGTGCCAGCAGCGTACCCCGACAGGGTACGATCAATGAGCAGTTCTTC. It is translated as CASSVPRQGTINEQFF. The chain has TRBV9 and TRBJ2-1, with TRBD1 matching 7 bases. Germline-derived CDR1 and CDR2 are SGDLS and YYNGEE. The CDR3 loop spans 16 amino acids. V was clipped by 1 base and J by 6 bases; unmatched bases: 10.

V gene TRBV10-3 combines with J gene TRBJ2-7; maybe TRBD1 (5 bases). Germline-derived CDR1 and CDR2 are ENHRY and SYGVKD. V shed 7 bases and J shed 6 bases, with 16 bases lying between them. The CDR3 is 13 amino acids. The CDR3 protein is CAINQGAPREQYF. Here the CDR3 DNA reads TGTGCCATCAACCAGGGTGCCCCGCGCGAGCAGTACTTC.

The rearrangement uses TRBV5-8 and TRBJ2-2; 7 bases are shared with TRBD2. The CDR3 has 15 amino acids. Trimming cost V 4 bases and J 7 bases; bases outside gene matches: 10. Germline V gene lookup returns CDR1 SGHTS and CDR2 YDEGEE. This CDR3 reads CASSPGLVDIGELFF. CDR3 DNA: TGTGCCAGCAGCCCCGGACTAGTTGACATCGGGGAGCTGTTTTTT.

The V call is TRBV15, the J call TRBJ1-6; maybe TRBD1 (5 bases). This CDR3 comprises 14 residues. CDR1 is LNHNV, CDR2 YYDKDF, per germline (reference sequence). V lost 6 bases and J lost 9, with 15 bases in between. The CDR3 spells CATRPGTNFSPLHF. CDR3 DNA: TGTGCCACCAGGCCCGGGACCAACTTTTCACCCCTCCACTTT.

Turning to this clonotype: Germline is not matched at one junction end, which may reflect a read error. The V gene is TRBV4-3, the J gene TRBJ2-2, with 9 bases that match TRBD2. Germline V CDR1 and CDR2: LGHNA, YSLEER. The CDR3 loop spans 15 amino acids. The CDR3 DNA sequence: TGCGCCAGCAGCCAAGTGCGGGGGGGCCCCGGGGAGTTGTTTTTT. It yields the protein CASSQVRGGPGELFF.